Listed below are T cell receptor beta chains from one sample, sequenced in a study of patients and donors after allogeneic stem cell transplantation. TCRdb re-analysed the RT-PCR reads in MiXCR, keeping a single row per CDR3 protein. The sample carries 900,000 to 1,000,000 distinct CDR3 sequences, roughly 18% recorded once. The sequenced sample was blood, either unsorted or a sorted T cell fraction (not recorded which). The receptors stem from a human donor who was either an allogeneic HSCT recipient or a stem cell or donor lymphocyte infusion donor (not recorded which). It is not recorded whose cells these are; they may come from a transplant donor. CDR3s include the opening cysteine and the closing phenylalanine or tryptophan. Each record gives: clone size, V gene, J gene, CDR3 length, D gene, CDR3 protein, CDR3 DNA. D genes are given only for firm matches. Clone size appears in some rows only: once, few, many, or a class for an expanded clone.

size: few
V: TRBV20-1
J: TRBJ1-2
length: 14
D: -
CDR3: CSAADRISNYGYTF
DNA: TGCAGTGCTGCCGACCGAATATCTAACTATGGCTACACCTTC

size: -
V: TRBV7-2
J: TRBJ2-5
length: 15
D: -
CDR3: CASSLVRGNQETQYF
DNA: TGTGCCAGCAGCTTAGTACGCGGAAACCAAGAGACCCAGTACTTC

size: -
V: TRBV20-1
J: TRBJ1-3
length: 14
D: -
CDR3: CSAPDGASGNTIYF
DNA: TGCAGTGCACCGGACGGAGCCTCTGGAAACACCATATATTTT

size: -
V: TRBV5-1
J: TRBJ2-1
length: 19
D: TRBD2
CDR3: CASSTAALRSGGSYNEQFF
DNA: TGCGCCAGCAGCACTGCGGCACTTAGATCGGGGGGAAGCTACAATGAGCAGTTCTTC

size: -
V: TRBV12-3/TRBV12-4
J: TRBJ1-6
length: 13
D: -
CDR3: CASSLQGRSPLHF
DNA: TGTGCCAGCAGTTTACAGGGTAGATCACCCCTCCACTTT

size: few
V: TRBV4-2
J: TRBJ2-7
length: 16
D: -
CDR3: CVSSQEGGAISYEQYF
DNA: TGTGTCAGCAGCCAAGAGGGCGGAGCCATCTCCTACGAGCAGTACTTC

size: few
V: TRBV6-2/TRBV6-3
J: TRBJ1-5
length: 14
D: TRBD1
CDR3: CATGGSGGSQPQHF
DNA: TGTGCCACCGGTGGGTCAGGGGGAAGTCAGCCCCAGCATTTT

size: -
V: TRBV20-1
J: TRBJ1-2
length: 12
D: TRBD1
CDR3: CSASGQGGGYTF
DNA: TGCAGTGCTTCGGGACAGGGGGGTGGCTACACCTTC

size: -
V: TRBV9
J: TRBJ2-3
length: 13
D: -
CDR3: CASSRKGPDTQYF
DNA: TGTGCCAGCAGCCGGAAGGGCCCAGATACGCAGTATTTT

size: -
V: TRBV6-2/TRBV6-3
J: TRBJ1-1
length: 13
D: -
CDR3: CASGFRTRMEAFF
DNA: TGTGCCAGCGGATTTAGAACAAGGATGGAAGCTTTCTTT

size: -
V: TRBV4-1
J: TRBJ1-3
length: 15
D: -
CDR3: CASSQSMGLGNTIYF
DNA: TGCGCCAGCAGCCAGTCGATGGGACTTGGAAACACCATATATTTT

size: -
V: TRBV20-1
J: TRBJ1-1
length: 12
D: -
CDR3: CSANTGLAEAFF
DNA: TGCAGTGCTAACACAGGGCTTGCTGAAGCTTTCTTT

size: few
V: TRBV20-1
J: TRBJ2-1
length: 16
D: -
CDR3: CSASPTLASSYNEQFF
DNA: TGCAGTGCTAGTCCTACACTAGCCAGCTCCTACAATGAGCAGTTCTTC

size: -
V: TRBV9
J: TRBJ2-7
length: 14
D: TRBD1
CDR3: CASSVTGTALEQYF
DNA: TGTGCCAGCAGCGTCACCGGGACAGCATTGGAGCAGTACTTC

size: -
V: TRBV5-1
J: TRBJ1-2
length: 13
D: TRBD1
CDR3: CASSYRDRVGYTF
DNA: TGCGCCAGCAGCTACCGGGACAGGGTTGGCTACACCTTC

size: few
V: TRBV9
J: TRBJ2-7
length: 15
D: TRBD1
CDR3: CASSVAGQGANEQYF
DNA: TGTGCCAGCAGCGTAGCGGGACAGGGGGCTAACGAGCAGTACTTC

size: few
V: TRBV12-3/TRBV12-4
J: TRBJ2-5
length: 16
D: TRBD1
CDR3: CASSSTRDRVQETQYF
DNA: TGTGCCAGCAGTTCAACCCGGGACAGGGTCCAGGAGACCCAGTACTTC

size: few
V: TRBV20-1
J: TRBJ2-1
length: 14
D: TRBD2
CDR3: CSARGTRQGNEQFF
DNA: TGCAGTGCTAGGGGGACTAGGCAGGGTAATGAGCAGTTCTTC

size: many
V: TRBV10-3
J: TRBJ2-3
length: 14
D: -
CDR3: CAISEDGISDTQYF
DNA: TGTGCCATCAGTGAGGATGGCATATCAGATACGCAGTATTTT

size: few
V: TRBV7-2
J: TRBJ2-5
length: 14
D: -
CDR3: CASSLSGTPGSQYF
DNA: TGTGCCAGCAGCCTCTCCGGGACTCCTGGGAGCCAGTACTTC

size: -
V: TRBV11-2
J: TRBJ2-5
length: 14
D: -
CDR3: CASSYMGLLETQYF
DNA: TGTGCCAGCAGCTACATGGGACTGCTAGAGACCCAGTACTTC

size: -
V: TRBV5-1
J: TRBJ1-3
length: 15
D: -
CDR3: CASSLVSAAGNTIYF
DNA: TGCGCCAGCAGCTTGGTGTCGGCGGCCGGAAACACCATATATTTT

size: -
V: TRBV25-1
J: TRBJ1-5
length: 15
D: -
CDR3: CASSVGTSSNQPQHF
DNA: TGTGCCAGCAGTGTAGGGACTTCTAGCAATCAGCCCCAGCATTTT

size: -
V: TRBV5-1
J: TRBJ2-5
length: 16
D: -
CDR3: CASSLDPMGGLETQYF
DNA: TGCGCCAGCAGCTTGGACCCTATGGGGGGGCTAGAGACCCAGTACTTC

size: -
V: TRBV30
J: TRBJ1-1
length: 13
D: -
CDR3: CAWRVTGRSEAFF
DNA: TGTGCCTGGAGAGTCACAGGGAGGTCTGAAGCTTTCTTT

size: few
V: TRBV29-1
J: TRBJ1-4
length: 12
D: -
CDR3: CSGGAGGEKLFF
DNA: TGCAGCGGGGGGGCCGGAGGAGAAAAACTGTTTTTT

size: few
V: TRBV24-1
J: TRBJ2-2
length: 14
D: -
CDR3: CATEGRANTGELFF
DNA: TGTGCCACCGAAGGGCGTGCGAACACCGGGGAGCTGTTTTTT

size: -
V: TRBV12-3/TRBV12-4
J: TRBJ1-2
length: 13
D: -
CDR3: CASSTTGRYGYTF
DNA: TGTGCCAGCAGTACTACAGGGCGGTATGGCTACACCTTC

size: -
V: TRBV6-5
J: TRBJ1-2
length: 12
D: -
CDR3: CASSSGRDGYTF
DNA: TGTGCCAGCAGTTCGGGACGGGATGGCTACACCTTC

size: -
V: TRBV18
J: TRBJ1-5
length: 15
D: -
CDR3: CASSPSQGSNQPQHF
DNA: TGTGCCAGCTCACCGTCACAAGGTAGCAATCAGCCCCAGCATTTT

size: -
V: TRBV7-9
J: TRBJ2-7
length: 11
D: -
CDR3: CASKMTGEQYF
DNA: TGTGCCAGCAAAATGACCGGCGAGCAGTACTTC

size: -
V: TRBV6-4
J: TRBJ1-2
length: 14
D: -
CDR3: CASSPGDSNYGYTF
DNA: TGTGCCAGCAGTCCAGGAGATTCGAACTATGGCTACACCTTC

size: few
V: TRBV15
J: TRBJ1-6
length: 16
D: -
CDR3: CATSRDLTGTNSPLHF
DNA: TGTGCCACCAGCAGAGATCTAACAGGGACGAATTCACCCCTCCACTTT

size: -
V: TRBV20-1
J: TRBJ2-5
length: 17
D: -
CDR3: CSATLIGTRGSQETQYF
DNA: TGCAGTGCTACACTAATAGGCACCCGGGGGTCCCAAGAGACCCAGTACTTC

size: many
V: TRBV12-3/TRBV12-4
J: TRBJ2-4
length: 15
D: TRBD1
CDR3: CASRRTGGMKNIQYF
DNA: TGTGCCAGCCGAAGGACAGGGGGCATGAAAAACATTCAGTACTTC

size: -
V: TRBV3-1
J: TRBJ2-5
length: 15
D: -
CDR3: CASSHGPSSQETQYF
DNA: TGTGCCAGCAGCCATGGACCTAGCAGCCAAGAGACCCAGTACTTC

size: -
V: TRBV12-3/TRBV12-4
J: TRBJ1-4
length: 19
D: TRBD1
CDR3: CASSLVVGTGHATNEKLFF
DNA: TGTGCCAGCAGTTTAGTCGTCGGGACAGGACATGCAACTAATGAAAAACTGTTTTTT

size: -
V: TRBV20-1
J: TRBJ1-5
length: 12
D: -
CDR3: CSARERHQPQHF
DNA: TGCAGTGCTAGAGAGCGGCATCAGCCCCAGCATTTT

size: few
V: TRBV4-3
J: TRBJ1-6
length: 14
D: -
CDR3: CASSPDRMDSPLHF
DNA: TGCGCCAGCAGCCCCGACAGGATGGACTCACCCCTCCACTTT

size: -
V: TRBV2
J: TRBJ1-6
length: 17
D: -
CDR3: CASSERGGEIRSSALHF
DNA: TGTGCCAGCAGTGAAAGGGGGGGAGAGATTCGGTCGTCGGCCCTCCACTTT

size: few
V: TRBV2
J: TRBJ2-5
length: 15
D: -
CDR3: CASSGSDGTQETQYF
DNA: TGTGCCAGCAGTGGATCGGACGGGACACAAGAGACCCAGTACTTC